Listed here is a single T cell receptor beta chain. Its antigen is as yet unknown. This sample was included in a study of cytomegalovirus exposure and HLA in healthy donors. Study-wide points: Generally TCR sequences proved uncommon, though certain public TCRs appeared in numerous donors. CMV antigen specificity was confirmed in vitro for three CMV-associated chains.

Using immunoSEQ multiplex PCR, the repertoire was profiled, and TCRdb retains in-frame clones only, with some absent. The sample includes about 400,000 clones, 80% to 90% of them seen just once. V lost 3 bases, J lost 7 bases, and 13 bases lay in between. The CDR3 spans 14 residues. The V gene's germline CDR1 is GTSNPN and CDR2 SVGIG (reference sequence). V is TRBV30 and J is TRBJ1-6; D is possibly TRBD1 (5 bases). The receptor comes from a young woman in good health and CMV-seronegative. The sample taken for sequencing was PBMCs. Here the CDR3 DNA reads TGTGCCTGGAGAGGAGTGGGGGGGAATTCACCCCTCCACTTT. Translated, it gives CAWRGVGGNSPLHF.